This T cell receptor beta chain was observed in a study of vaccination effects on CD4 cells after COVID-19. Clones were read by immunoSEQ multiplex PCR, and TCRdb kept only the in-frame ones, dropping some. This table holds more than 60,000 clones, 72% found once. Once cultured for 10 days, the cells underwent separation to obtain CD4+ T cells. To note about this clone: The antigen is undetermined.

This CDR3 has 14 amino acids. In germline, CDR1 is MNHEY, CDR2 SVGAGI. V lost 5 bases, J lost 6 bases, and 7 bases stayed unmatched. The genes are TRBV6-5 and TRBJ1-5; 7 nucleotides line up with TRBD1. Material: CD4+ T cells from PBMCs cultured without peptide, obtained before COVID-19 vaccination. The clonotype was recovered from a human donor who had a prior SARS-CoV-2 infection. The CDR3 is CASSPRQGLQPQHF. DNA for the CDR3: TGTGCCAGCAGTCCGAGACAGGGCCTTCAGCCCCAGCATTTT.